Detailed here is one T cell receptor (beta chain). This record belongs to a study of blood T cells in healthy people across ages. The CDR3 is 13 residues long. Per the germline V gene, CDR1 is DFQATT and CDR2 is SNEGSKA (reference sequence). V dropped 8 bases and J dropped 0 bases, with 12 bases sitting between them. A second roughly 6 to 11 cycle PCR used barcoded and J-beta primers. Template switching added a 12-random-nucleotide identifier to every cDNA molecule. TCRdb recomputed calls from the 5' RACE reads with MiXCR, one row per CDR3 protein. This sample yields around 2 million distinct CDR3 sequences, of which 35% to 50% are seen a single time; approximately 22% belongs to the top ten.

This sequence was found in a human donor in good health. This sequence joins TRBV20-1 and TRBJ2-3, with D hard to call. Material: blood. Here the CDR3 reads CSTNPASTDTQYF. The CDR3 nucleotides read TGCAGTACCAATCCGGCCAGCACAGATACGCAGTATTTT.